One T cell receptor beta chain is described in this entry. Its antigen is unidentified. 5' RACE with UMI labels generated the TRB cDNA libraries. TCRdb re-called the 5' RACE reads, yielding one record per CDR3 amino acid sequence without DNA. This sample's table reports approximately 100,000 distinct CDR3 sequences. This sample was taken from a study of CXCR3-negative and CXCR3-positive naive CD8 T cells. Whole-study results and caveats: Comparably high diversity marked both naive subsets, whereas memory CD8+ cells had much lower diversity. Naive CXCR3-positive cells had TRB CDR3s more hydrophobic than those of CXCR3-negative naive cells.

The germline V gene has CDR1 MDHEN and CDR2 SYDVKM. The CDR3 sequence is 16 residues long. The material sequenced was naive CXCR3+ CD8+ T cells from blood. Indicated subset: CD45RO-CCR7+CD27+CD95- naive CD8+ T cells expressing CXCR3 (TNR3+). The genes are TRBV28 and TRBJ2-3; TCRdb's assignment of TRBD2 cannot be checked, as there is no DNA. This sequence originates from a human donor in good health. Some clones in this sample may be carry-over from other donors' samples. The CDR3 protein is CASSFVSGGLLDTQYF.